This T cell receptor beta chain appears in the sequencing data of a study of cytomegalovirus exposure and HLA in healthy donors. Overall study results and limits: An analysis done earlier found most TCR beta V segments productive about 87% or about 30% of the time.

V dropped 5 bases and J dropped 6; count of bases not matched to a gene: 4. The germline gives CDR1 MDHEN, CDR2 SYDVKM. The CDR3 has 13 amino acids. Primers for the PCR totalled 60 Vbeta and 13 Jbeta. Generated by immunoSEQ multiplex PCR, the TCRdb table keeps only in-frame clones and is missing some. The table records about 200,000 clones, approximately 79% of them present only once. Of note for this clone: The target antigen is unknown.

The chain couples TRBV28 to TRBJ2-7; 10 bases are shared with TRBD2. Sequencing was performed on PBMCs. The receptor was isolated from a man aged 50 to 59 in good health and CMV-seronegative. The CDR3 region has the DNA TGTGCCAGCAGTGAGGGGACTAGCGTCGAGCAGTACTTC. Its translation: CASSEGTSVEQYF.